This paragraph reports one T cell receptor beta chain. Treatment denoted: about 20 received Ad26.COV2.S at low or high dose, single or two shots; about 5 received placebo; per-sample allocation not given. Sampling happened 63 days after the first vaccine or placebo injection. V lost 4 bases to trimming and J lost 9 bases; unmatched junction nucleotides: 17. The CDR3 has 16 amino acids. Germline CDR1 reads MNHNS; CDR2 reads SASEGT. This entry is derived from a study of Ad26.COV2.S vaccination and SARS-CoV-2 variants. Clones were read by immunoSEQ multiplex PCR, and TCRdb kept only the in-frame ones, dropping some. The table has more than 250,000 clones, about 87% seen once.

This clonotype was sampled from a person aged 18-60 years who received the Ad26.COV2.S COVID-19 vaccine or a placebo. The V and J genes are TRBV6-1 and TRBJ2-5, with 7 bases lining up with TRBD1. Sample: peripheral blood, taken in a trial of Ad26.COV2.S vaccine versus placebo. CDR3 sequence: CASSATGAPRPGPQYF. In DNA, the CDR3 is TGTGCCAGCAGTGCCACAGGGGCGCCCCGACCCGGGCCCCAGTACTTC.